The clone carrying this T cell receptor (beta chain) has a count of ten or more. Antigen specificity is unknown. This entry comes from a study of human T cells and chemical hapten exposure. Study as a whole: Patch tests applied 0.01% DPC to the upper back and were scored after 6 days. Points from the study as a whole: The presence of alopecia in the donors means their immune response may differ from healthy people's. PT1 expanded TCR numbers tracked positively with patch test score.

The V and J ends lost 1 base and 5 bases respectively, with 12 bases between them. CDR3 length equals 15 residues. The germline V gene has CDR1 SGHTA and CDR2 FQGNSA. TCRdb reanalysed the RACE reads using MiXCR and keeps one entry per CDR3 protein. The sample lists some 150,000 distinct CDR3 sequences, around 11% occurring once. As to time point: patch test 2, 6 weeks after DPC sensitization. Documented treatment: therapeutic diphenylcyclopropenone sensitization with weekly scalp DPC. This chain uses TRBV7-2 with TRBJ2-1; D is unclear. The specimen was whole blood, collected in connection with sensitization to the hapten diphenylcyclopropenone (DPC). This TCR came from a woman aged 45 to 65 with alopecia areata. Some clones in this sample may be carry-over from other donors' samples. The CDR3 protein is CASSLGSYWDNEQFF. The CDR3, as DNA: TGTGCCAGCAGCTTAGGGTCCTACTGGGACAATGAGCAGTTCTTC. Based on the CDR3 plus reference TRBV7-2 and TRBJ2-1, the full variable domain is GAGVSQSPSNKVTEKGKDVELRCDPISGHTALYWYRQSLGQGLEFLIYFQGNSAPDKSGLPSDRFSAERTGGSVSTLTIQRTQQEDSAVYLCASSLGSYWDNEQFFGPGTRLTVL.